The table lists the clone carrying this T cell receptor beta chain with many counts. The antigen is undetermined. CDR1 and CDR2 (germline): SNHLY, FYNNEI. The CDR3 sequence is 13 residues long. With 0 bases removed from V and 7 bases from J, the gap between germline ends came to 7 bases. This entry is derived from a study of CD8+CD57+ T cells in acquired aplastic anemia. At the level of the study: Sorted CD4+ and CD8+ cells gave a mean 3.2 ug DNA, range roughly 0.2 to 27.4 ug. For CD4+ cells, healthy donors had an average of roughly 11 million reads.

General study findings and limits: CD8+ Simpson's diversity in patients was not significantly different from that in controls. Between patients and controls, about 30 CD8+ CDR3 sequences were found in common.

Genomic DNA was employed as the template in profiling TCR beta VDJ and CDR3. TCRdb recomputed calls from the reads with MiXCR, one row per CDR3 protein. The sample holds about 180,000 distinct CDR3 sequences, roughly half seen once. V is TRBV2 and J is TRBJ2-1, with D unresolved. This receptor was obtained from a human donor in good health. Sample: sorted CD4+, CD8+, or CD8+CD57+ T cells (not recorded which) from PBMCs. This CDR3 reads CASSEARVNEQFF. The CDR3 nucleotides are TGTGCCAGCAGTGAAGCGAGAGTGAATGAGCAGTTCTTC.